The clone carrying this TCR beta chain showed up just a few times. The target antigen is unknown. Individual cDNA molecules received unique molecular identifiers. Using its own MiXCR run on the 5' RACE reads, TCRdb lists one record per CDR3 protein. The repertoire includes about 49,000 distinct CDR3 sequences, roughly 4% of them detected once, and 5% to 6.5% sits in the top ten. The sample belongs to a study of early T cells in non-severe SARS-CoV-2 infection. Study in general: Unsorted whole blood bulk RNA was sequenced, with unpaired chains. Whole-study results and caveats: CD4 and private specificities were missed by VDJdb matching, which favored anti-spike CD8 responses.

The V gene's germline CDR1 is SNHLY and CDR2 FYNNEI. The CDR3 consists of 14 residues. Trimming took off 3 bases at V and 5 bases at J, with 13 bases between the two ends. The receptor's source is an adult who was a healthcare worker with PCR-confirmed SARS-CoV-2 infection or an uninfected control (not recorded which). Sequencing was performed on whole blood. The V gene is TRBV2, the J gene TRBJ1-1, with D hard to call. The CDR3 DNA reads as TGTGCCAGCAGTGACGGACGCACGGGGACTGAAGCTTTCTTT. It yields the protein CASSDGRTGTEAFF.